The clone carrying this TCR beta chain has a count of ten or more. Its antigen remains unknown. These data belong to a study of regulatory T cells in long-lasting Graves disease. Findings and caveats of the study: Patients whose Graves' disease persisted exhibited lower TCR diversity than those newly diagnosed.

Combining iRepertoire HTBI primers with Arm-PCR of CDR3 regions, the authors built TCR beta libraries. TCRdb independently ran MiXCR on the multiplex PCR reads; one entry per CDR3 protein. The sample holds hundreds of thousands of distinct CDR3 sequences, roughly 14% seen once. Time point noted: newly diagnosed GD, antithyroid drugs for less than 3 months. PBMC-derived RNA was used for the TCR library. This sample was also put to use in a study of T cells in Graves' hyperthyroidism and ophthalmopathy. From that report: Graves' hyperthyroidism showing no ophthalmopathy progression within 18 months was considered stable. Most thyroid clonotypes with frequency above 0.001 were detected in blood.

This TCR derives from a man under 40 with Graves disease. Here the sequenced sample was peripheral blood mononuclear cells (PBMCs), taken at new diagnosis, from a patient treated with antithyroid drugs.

DNA for the CDR3: TGCGCCAGCACCCCGGGGGCGGGGCATTCGGGTGAAGCTTTCTTT. Translating it yields CASTPGAGHSGEAFF. The V and J genes are TRBV5-1 and TRBJ1-1; a possible D gene is TRBD1 (6 bases). V gave up 6 bases and J gave up 7 bases, with 22 bases separating them. Germline CDR1 reads SGHRS; CDR2 reads YFSETQ. The CDR3 covers 15 residues. Complete variable domain (other parts from reference TRBV5-1 and TRBJ1-1): KAGVTQTPRYLIKTRGQQVTLSCSPISGHRSVSWYQQTPGQGLQFLFEYFSETQRNKGNFPGRFSGRQFSNSRSEMNVSTLELGDSALYLCASTPGAGHSGEAFFGQGTRLTVV.